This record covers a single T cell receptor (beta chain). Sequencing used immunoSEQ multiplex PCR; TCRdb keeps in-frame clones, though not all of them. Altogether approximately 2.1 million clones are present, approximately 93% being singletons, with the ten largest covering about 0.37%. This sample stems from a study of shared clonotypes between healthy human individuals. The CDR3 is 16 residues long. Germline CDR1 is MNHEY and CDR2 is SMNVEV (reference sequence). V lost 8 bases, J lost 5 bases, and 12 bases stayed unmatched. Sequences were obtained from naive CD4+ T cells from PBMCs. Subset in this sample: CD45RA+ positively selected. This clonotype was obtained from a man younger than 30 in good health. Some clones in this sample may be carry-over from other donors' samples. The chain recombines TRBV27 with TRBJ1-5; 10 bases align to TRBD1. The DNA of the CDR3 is TGTGCCAGCGCCCGGGGACAGGGGAGGCTGGATCAGCCCCAGCATTTT. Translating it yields CASARGQGRLDQPQHF.